This TCR beta chain was identified during a study of blood T cell repertoires in COVID-19. Study information: Spain, Italy and the United States supplied samples that represented acute and convalescent COVID-19. PBMCs, B-cell-depleted T cells, or T cells provided the cDNA or gDNA that made up the material.

The trim removed 3 bases at V and 5 bases at J, leaving 13 bases unmatched. CDR1 is DFQATT, CDR2 SNEGSKA, per germline (reference sequence). This CDR3 has 16 residues. Some clones are missing from TCRdb's copy, which holds only in-frame ones; the method was immunoSEQ multiplex PCR. The data show 250,000 to 300,000 clones, approximately 90% seen once. The chain couples TRBV20-1 to TRBJ2-3, with 8 bases lining up with TRBD2. Sequencing input: peripheral blood. The TCR was taken from a woman aged 50 to 60 who had recovered from COVID-19. In nucleotides, the CDR3 is TGCAGTGCTAGTCGGACCTCCTTAGCGGGGTTAGATACGCAGTATTTT. It is translated as CSASRTSLAGLDTQYF.